The rows below give T cell receptor beta chains drawn from one sample of a study of blood T cell repertoires in COVID-19. Clones were read by immunoSEQ multiplex PCR, and TCRdb kept only the in-frame ones, dropping some. The sample holds about 250,000 clones, about 82% seen once. The specimen sequenced was peripheral blood. These receptors came from a woman over 75 with COVID-19, enrolled during active disease. Both conserved end residues are part of each CDR3. The D gene is left open where the match is weak. Some rows have no size entry. The others give once, few or many, or a class for an expanded clone.

TRBJ1-4,TRBD1,-,TRBV19,TGTGCCAGTAGTGAGGGGACAGGATTCGGAAAACTGTTTTTT,CASSEGTGFGKLFF
TRBJ2-5,TRBD2,-,TRBV7-9,TGTGCCAGCAGTCCTAGCGGGGGGGCCGGCGAGACCCAGTACTTC,CASSPSGGAGETQYF
TRBJ1-2,TRBD1,-,TRBV28,TGTGCCAGCAGTTCAGGACAGGCCCTCTATGGCTACACCTTC,CASSSGQALYGYTF
TRBJ1-5,TRBD1,few,TRBV19,TGTGCCAGTAGTATAGGTGCGGGACAGGTACTCTATCAGCCCCAGCATTTT,CASSIGAGQVLYQPQHF
TRBJ2-5,TRBD2,-,TRBV3-1/TRBV3-2,TGTGCCAGCAGTTTTAGGACTAGCGGGGGGCAAGAGACCCAGTACTTC,CASSFRTSGGQETQYF
TRBJ1-2,TRBD1,-,TRBV25-1,TGTGCCAGCAGTTTACATACGGGACAGGGGCTTGGCTACACCTTC,CASSLHTGQGLGYTF
TRBJ2-3,TRBD2,-,TRBV24-1,TGTGCCACCAGTGATCTGATAGCGGGGGGAACAGATACGCAGTATTTT,CATSDLIAGGTDTQYF
TRBJ1-3,-,-,TRBV3-1/TRBV3-2,TGTGCCAGCCCCCGGCCAGCCCGGGGCACCATATATTTT,CASPRPARGTIYF
TRBJ1-2,TRBD1,-,TRBV19,TGTGCCAGTAGTATTCGGCAGGGGGTTTATGGCTACACCTTC,CASSIRQGVYGYTF
TRBJ2-1,-,-,TRBV2,TGTGCCAGCAGTGGAGAGGGCACCAATGAGCAGTTCTTC,CASSGEGTNEQFF
TRBJ1-1,-,-,TRBV9,TGTGCCAGCACCTCACAGGGAGTGAACACTGAAGCTTTCTTT,CASTSQGVNTEAFF
TRBJ2-5,TRBD2,-,TRBV7-9,TGTGCCAGCAGCTTAGGGGAAGCGGGGGGGCCAGAGACCCAGTACTTC,CASSLGEAGGPETQYF
TRBJ2-1,-,few,TRBV28,TGTGCCAGCAGTTCCGACAGGTTCTACAATGAGCAGTTCTTC,CASSSDRFYNEQFF
TRBJ1-2,-,-,TRBV15,TGTGCCACCAGCAGGGCAGGGGAAGTGAAGGTTGGCTACACCTTC,CATSRAGEVKVGYTF
TRBJ2-1,-,-,TRBV6-1,TGTGCCAGCAGTGAAGAGATGAGATACAATGAGCAGTTCTTC,CASSEEMRYNEQFF
TRBJ2-6,-,-,TRBV30,TGTGCCTGGGGCACTGGGGCCAACGTCCTGACTTTC,CAWGTGANVLTF
TRBJ1-3,TRBD1,-,TRBV28,TGTGCCAGCAGCCGGACAGGTAACTCTGGAAACACCATATATTTT,CASSRTGNSGNTIYF
TRBJ2-5,-,-,TRBV2,TGTGCCAGCAGGCCGCCGCAGGGGGGAGAGACCCAGTACTTC,CASRPPQGGETQYF
TRBJ2-3,-,-,TRBV10-3,TGTGCCATCAGCCTATCTAGCCCTAGCACAGATACGCAGTATTTT,CAISLSSPSTDTQYF
TRBJ2-7,-,-,TRBV9,TGTGCCAGCAGCCCGGCCTCTCTAGGAGGCGAGCAGTACTTC,CASSPASLGGEQYF
TRBJ2-3,-,once,TRBV28,TGTGCCAGCAGTTTAGGGGGCTGGGGTACGCAGTATTTT,CASSLGGWGTQYF
TRBJ1-1,-,-,TRBV5-8,TGTGCCAGCAGATCCCAGGGCGCAGCTTTCTTT,CASRSQGAAFF
TRBJ2-3,TRBD2,-,TRBV5-1,TGCGCCAGCAGCAGACTAGCGGGGGGGCCCGACACAGATACGCAGTATTTT,CASSRLAGGPDTDTQYF
TRBJ2-1,-,once,TRBV28,TGTGCCAGCATCGAGGGCTCCTACAATGAGCAGTTCTTC,CASIEGSYNEQFF
TRBJ1-5,TRBD1,-,TRBV6-2/TRBV6-3,TGTGCCAGCAGTTATCCCTCGGGACAGGGGGTTAATCAGCCCCAGCATTTT,CASSYPSGQGVNQPQHF